Listed below are T cell receptor beta chains from one sample, sequenced in a study of blood T cell repertoires in COVID-19. Using immunoSEQ multiplex PCR, the repertoire was profiled, and TCRdb retains in-frame clones only, with some absent. The top ten hold 15% to 19% of the sample, which has 43,000 or so clones, roughly 87% seen once. The sequenced material came from peripheral blood. The source of these receptors is a man in his sixties with active COVID-19. Each CDR3 is given with its conserved first and last residue. Fields, in order: D gene, V gene, J gene, clone size, CDR3 DNA, CDR3 protein. D genes are given only for firm matches. Clone size, where shown, is once, few, many, or a class for clones that have expanded.

d_call: NA
v_call: TRBV7-9
j_call: TRBJ2-5
clone_size: NA
cdr3_nt: TGTGCCAGCAGCTGGGAAACTGGTCCTGCAATTGGACAGAAAGAGACCCAGTACTTC
cdr3_aa: CASSWETGPAIGQKETQYF

d_call: NA
v_call: TRBV5-6
j_call: TRBJ2-2
clone_size: NA
cdr3_nt: TGTGCCAGCAGCTTGTATACAGCGAACACCGGGGAGCTGTTTTTT
cdr3_aa: CASSLYTANTGELFF

d_call: TRBD1
v_call: TRBV19
j_call: TRBJ2-7
clone_size: NA
cdr3_nt: TGTGCCAGTAAAGACGGGACAGCCTTCCCCTACGAGCAGTACTTC
cdr3_aa: CASKDGTAFPYEQYF

d_call: NA
v_call: TRBV28
j_call: TRBJ2-7
clone_size: NA
cdr3_nt: TGTGCCAGCAGCCAGAAGCGACCCTACGAGCAGTACTTC
cdr3_aa: CASSQKRPYEQYF

d_call: NA
v_call: TRBV3-1/TRBV3-2
j_call: TRBJ1-1
clone_size: NA
cdr3_nt: TGTGCCAGCAGTTTTAGTACTGAAGCTTTCTTT
cdr3_aa: CASSFSTEAFF

d_call: TRBD2
v_call: TRBV7-3
j_call: TRBJ2-1
clone_size: NA
cdr3_nt: TGTGCCAGCAGCGCGATCGCTAGCGGGGGGGCGGATGAGCAGTTCTTC
cdr3_aa: CASSAIASGGADEQFF

d_call: TRBD1
v_call: TRBV19
j_call: TRBJ1-1
clone_size: once
cdr3_nt: TGTGCCAGTAGTACCGTCCAGGGGGCTGAAGCTTTCTTT
cdr3_aa: CASSTVQGAEAFF

d_call: TRBD1
v_call: TRBV27
j_call: TRBJ2-2
clone_size: NA
cdr3_nt: TGTGCCAGCAGTTGGACAGGGGGCGTCGTCGGGGAGCTGTTTTTT
cdr3_aa: CASSWTGGVVGELFF

d_call: TRBD1
v_call: TRBV28
j_call: TRBJ1-6
clone_size: NA
cdr3_nt: TGTGCCAGCAGTTTATATCGTCACAGGGGATACCGCTATAATTCACCCCTCCACTTT
cdr3_aa: CASSLYRHRGYRYNSPLHF

d_call: TRBD2
v_call: TRBV5-1
j_call: TRBJ2-1
clone_size: NA
cdr3_nt: TGCGCCAGCAGCTTTAGCGGGATGTCCTACAATGAGCAGTTCTTC
cdr3_aa: CASSFSGMSYNEQFF

d_call: TRBD1
v_call: TRBV4-1
j_call: TRBJ1-1
clone_size: NA
cdr3_nt: TGCGCCAGCAGCCGCCAGGGGGCGACGACTGAAGCTTTCTTT
cdr3_aa: CASSRQGATTEAFF

d_call: NA
v_call: TRBV5-1
j_call: TRBJ1-1
clone_size: NA
cdr3_nt: TGCGCCAGCAGCTTGACCAGACAGAACACTGAAGCTTTCTTT
cdr3_aa: CASSLTRQNTEAFF

d_call: NA
v_call: TRBV5-5
j_call: TRBJ1-5
clone_size: NA
cdr3_nt: TGTGCCAGCAGCCCTATTTCTTATAGCAATCAGCCCCAGCATTTT
cdr3_aa: CASSPISYSNQPQHF

d_call: TRBD1
v_call: TRBV28
j_call: TRBJ1-4
clone_size: NA
cdr3_nt: TGTGCCAGCCTATCGCAGGCAGGGGGCTCTGAAAAACTGTTTTTT
cdr3_aa: CASLSQAGGSEKLFF

d_call: TRBD2
v_call: TRBV11-2
j_call: TRBJ2-7
clone_size: NA
cdr3_nt: TGTGCCAGCACGGGGGGGTTCGGGGTCAGCATCCACGAGCAGTACTTC
cdr3_aa: CASTGGFGVSIHEQYF

d_call: TRBD1
v_call: TRBV6-5
j_call: TRBJ2-1
clone_size: NA
cdr3_nt: TGTGCCAGCAGTTACAGGGGGACAGCAAATGAGCAGTTCTTC
cdr3_aa: CASSYRGTANEQFF

d_call: NA
v_call: TRBV30
j_call: TRBJ1-6
clone_size: NA
cdr3_nt: TGTGCCTGGAGTCTCGCCGGGGGGTATAATTCACCCCTCCACTTT
cdr3_aa: CAWSLAGGYNSPLHF

d_call: TRBD2
v_call: TRBV6-2/TRBV6-3
j_call: TRBJ2-5
clone_size: NA
cdr3_nt: TGTGCCAGCAGTCCCCTTCGGGGGGAAGAGACCCAGTACTTC
cdr3_aa: CASSPLRGEETQYF

d_call: NA
v_call: TRBV7-2
j_call: TRBJ1-1
clone_size: NA
cdr3_nt: TGTGCCAGCAGCCATCCAGGGGTGACTGAAGCTTTCTTT
cdr3_aa: CASSHPGVTEAFF

d_call: TRBD1
v_call: TRBV11-2
j_call: TRBJ2-7
clone_size: few
cdr3_nt: TGTGCCAGCAGCTTACTTTTGGGGGACAGGGGTTCCTACGAGCAGTACTTC
cdr3_aa: CASSLLLGDRGSYEQYF

d_call: NA
v_call: TRBV2
j_call: TRBJ1-2
clone_size: NA
cdr3_nt: TGTGCCAGCAGTCCCATTGTAGGTTTGGGCATGGGCTACACCTTC
cdr3_aa: CASSPIVGLGMGYTF

d_call: NA
v_call: TRBV19
j_call: TRBJ1-5
clone_size: NA
cdr3_nt: TGTGCCAGTAGTATGAGCCAGGGTTTTGGCAATCAGCCCCAGCATTTT
cdr3_aa: CASSMSQGFGNQPQHF

d_call: NA
v_call: TRBV6-2/TRBV6-3
j_call: TRBJ2-2
clone_size: NA
cdr3_nt: TGTGCCAGCAGTGATGGGGCAGTTCGGAACACCGGGGAGCTGTTTTTT
cdr3_aa: CASSDGAVRNTGELFF